A selection of T cell receptor beta chains follows, all from one sample in a study of T-cell reconstitution after alpha-beta-depleted transplantation in children. TCRdb redid the calling of the PCR reads with MiXCR, one entry per CDR3 protein. The table includes roughly 100,000 distinct CDR3 sequences, about 7.5% detected once. The sequences come from PBMCs, collected before TCRalphabeta/CD19-depleted stem cell transplant. Receptor source: a boy between 2 and 10 years old with acute lymphoblastic leukemia, due to receive a stem cell transplant. Each CDR3 is given with its conserved first and last residue. A D gene is named only where the DNA matches it firmly. Rows may omit the clone size; those that give it use once, few, many or a size class.

j_call,d_call,v_call,clone_size,cdr3_nt,cdr3_aa
TRBJ2-3,NA,TRBV20-1,NA,TGCAGTGCTAGAGATCCCCGACAGAGCACAGATACGCAGTATTTT,CSARDPRQSTDTQYF
TRBJ1-1,TRBD1,TRBV7-2,few,TGTGCCAGCAGCTCAAACAGGGGCATGGAAAAAGCTTTCTTT,CASSSNRGMEKAFF
TRBJ2-7,TRBD1,TRBV5-1,few,TGCGCCAGCAGCTTCCGGGACAGGGGAGACGAGCAGTACTTC,CASSFRDRGDEQYF
TRBJ2-7,TRBD1,TRBV20-1,many,TGCAGTGCTAGAGATCCTGGACAGGGAATGTACGAGCAGTACTTC,CSARDPGQGMYEQYF
TRBJ1-6,TRBD1,TRBV20-1,many,TGCAGTGCTCCCCGGGACAGGGGTGAATCACCCCTCCACTTT,CSAPRDRGESPLHF
TRBJ2-4,NA,TRBV20-1,NA,TGCAGTGCGAGGGAGGCCAAAAACATTCAGTACTTC,CSAREAKNIQYF
TRBJ2-3,TRBD2,TRBV12-3/TRBV12-4,NA,TGTGCCAGCAGTTTAGCTCCCTTCAGCGGGGTGATCACAGATACGCAGTATTTT,CASSLAPFSGVITDTQYF
TRBJ2-2,TRBD2,TRBV15,few,TGTGCCACCAGCCCCACCGGGGGGTGGGCCGGGGAGCTGTTTTTT,CATSPTGGWAGELFF
TRBJ2-7,NA,TRBV9,few,TGTGCCAGCAGCGCCAGAACTAGCTCCTACGAGCAGTACTTC,CASSARTSSYEQYF
TRBJ2-3,NA,TRBV6-4,many,TGTGCCAGCAGTGAAAGAGGGGGCACAGATACGCAGTATTTT,CASSERGGTDTQYF
TRBJ2-1,NA,TRBV6-1,few,TGTGCCAGCAGTGACAGGGATTGGGCTGGGCATGAGCAGTTCTTC,CASSDRDWAGHEQFF
TRBJ1-1,NA,TRBV19,NA,TGTGCCAGTAGTAGGACCCGAGTGAACACTGAAGCTTTCTTT,CASSRTRVNTEAFF
TRBJ2-7,NA,TRBV3-1,many,TGTGCCAGCAGCCAAGATTGGGGGGACCCCTTCTACGAGCAGTACTTC,CASSQDWGDPFYEQYF
TRBJ1-1,NA,TRBV21-1,many,TGTGCCAGCAGCAAAGGGGACAGCCCACCTGAAGCTTTCTTT,CASSKGDSPPEAFF
TRBJ1-1,NA,TRBV14,many,TGTGCCAGCAGCCAAGAAGGATTGGTTGAAGCTTTCTTT,CASSQEGLVEAFF
TRBJ2-2,NA,TRBV6-2/TRBV6-3,many,TGTGCCAGCAACCCCTGGACGAACACCGGGGAGCTGTTTTTT,CASNPWTNTGELFF
TRBJ2-7,TRBD2,TRBV3-1,NA,TGTGCCAGCAGCCAAGATGGATTCGAGGCTAGCGGGGGGCCGTACTACGAGCAGTACTTC,CASSQDGFEASGGPYYEQYF
TRBJ2-3,TRBD2,TRBV20-1,many,TGCAGTGCTAGTGGACTAGCAATGCCAGATACGCAGTATTTT,CSASGLAMPDTQYF
TRBJ1-6,NA,TRBV9,NA,TGTGCCAGCCTGAGAGGGAGTAATTCACCCCTCCACTTT,CASLRGSNSPLHF
TRBJ2-5,TRBD1,TRBV9,many,TGTGCCAGCAGCGAAAGGGACAGGGGATCAGAGACCCAGTACTTC,CASSERDRGSETQYF
TRBJ1-5,NA,TRBV7-2,few,TGTGCCAGCAGCTCCAACAGGGATCAGCCCCAGCATTTT,CASSSNRDQPQHF
TRBJ1-4,TRBD1,TRBV20-1,many,TGCAGTGCCTCGGACAGGGCGAGGGAAAAACTGTTTTTT,CSASDRAREKLFF
TRBJ2-2,TRBD2,TRBV19,NA,TGTGCCTCGAGCGGGGGGCTCACCGGGGAGCTGTTTTTT,CASSGGLTGELFF
TRBJ2-1,TRBD2,TRBV6-4,NA,TGTACCAGCAGTTTCGGGCCTGTCGGCGGGAGGATACCCTACAATGAGCAGTTCTTC,CTSSFGPVGGRIPYNEQFF
TRBJ2-7,TRBD2,TRBV4-1,many,TGCGCCAGCAGCCAAAGTAGTAGCGGGGAGTACGAGCAGTACTTC,CASSQSSSGEYEQYF
TRBJ2-5,NA,TRBV12-3/TRBV12-4,many,TGTGCCAGCTTGGGGGTGGGAGTAAAGACCCAGTACTTC,CASLGVGVKTQYF
TRBJ1-1,TRBD1,TRBV13,NA,TGTGCCAGCAGCTCCCGGGACAGGGGGCGGTGGTACACTGAAGCTTTCTTT,CASSSRDRGRWYTEAFF
TRBJ2-3,NA,TRBV5-4,NA,TGTGCCAGCAGGGATCTCACAGATACGCAGTATTTT,CASRDLTDTQYF
TRBJ2-3,TRBD2,TRBV4-2,NA,TGTGCCAGCAGCCAAGATCAGGCTAGCGGGGGTAATACGCAGTATTTT,CASSQDQASGGNTQYF
TRBJ1-1,NA,TRBV20-1,NA,TGCAGTGCGCCTATGCCAGGGAGATGGAACACTGAAGCTTTCTTT,CSAPMPGRWNTEAFF
TRBJ2-2,NA,TRBV3-1,NA,TGTGCCAGCAGCCATACCGGGACAATTAACACCGGGGAGCTGTTTTTT,CASSHTGTINTGELFF
TRBJ2-2,NA,TRBV9,few,TGTGCCAGCAGCTCCCTGGCCGCGAACACCGGGGAGCTGTTTTTT,CASSSLAANTGELFF
TRBJ1-1,TRBD1,TRBV5-5,many,TGTGCCAGCAGCTTGGGCCTCAGGGGACAGGGCGAAGCTTTCTTT,CASSLGLRGQGEAFF
TRBJ2-1,TRBD1,TRBV5-1,few,TGCGCCAGCAGCTTAGTTCAGGGGGCCCGTTCCCTCTACAATGAGCAGTTCTTC,CASSLVQGARSLYNEQFF
TRBJ2-7,NA,TRBV5-1,many,TGCGCCAGCAGCTTGCGACAGGACCGCTCCTACGAGCAGTACTTC,CASSLRQDRSYEQYF
TRBJ2-1,NA,TRBV27,NA,TGTGCCAGCTCCTGGGTGCGGGCCTCCTACAATGAGCAGTTCTTC,CASSWVRASYNEQFF
TRBJ1-1,NA,TRBV10-3,many,TGTGCCATCAGTCTCTCTCAAGGGTACACTGAAGCTTTCTTT,CAISLSQGYTEAFF